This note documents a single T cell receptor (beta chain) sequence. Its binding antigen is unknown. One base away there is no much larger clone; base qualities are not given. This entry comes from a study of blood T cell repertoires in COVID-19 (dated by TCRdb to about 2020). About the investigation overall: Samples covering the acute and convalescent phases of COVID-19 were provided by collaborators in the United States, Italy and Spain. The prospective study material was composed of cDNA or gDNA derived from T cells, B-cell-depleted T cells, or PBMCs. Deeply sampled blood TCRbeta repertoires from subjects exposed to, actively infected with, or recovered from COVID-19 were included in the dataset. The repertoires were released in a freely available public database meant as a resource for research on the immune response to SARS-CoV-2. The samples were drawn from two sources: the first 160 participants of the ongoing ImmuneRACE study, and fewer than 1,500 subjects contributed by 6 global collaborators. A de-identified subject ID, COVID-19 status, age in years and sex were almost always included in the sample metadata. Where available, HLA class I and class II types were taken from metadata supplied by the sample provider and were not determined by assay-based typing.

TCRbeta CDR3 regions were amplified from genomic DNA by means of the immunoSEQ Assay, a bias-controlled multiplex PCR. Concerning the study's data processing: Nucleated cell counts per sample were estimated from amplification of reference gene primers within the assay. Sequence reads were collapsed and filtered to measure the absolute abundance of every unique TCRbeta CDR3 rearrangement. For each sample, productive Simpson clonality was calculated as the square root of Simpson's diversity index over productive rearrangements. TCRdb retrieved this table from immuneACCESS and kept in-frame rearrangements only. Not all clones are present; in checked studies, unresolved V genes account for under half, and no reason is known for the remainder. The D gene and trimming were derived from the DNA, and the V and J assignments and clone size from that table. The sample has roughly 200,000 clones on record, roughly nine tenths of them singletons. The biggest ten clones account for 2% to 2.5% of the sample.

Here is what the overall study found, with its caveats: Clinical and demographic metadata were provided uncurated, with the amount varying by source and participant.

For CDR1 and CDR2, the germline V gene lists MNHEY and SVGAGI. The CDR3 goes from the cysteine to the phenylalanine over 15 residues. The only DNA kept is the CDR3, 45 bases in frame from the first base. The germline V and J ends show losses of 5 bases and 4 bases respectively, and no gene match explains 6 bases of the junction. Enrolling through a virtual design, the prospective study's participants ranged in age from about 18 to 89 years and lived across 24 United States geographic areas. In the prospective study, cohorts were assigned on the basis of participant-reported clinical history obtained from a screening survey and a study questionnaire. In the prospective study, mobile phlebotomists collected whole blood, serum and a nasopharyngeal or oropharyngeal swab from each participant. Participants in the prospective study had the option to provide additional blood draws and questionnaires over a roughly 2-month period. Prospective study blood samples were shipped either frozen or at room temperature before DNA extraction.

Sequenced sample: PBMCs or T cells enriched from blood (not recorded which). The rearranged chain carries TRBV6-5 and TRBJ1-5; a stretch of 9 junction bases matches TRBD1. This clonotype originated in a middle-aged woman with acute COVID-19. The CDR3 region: CASSPDRGRNQPQHF. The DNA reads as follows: TGTGCCAGCAGTCCCGACAGGGGGAGGAATCAGCCCCAGCATTTT.